This T cell receptor (beta chain) was found in a study of blood T cells in healthy people across ages. Across the study: Capture via template switching afforded approximately one barcoded beta molecule per two T cells.

Isolation of PBMCs gave at least 6 million cells per sample. A second PCR, run for roughly 7 to 11 cycles, used a sample-barcoded 5' primer plus a J-beta primer mix. In TCRdb, the 5' RACE reads were re-called with MiXCR into one record per CDR3 protein. Among approximately 360,000 distinct CDR3 sequences listed, 50% to 60% were seen once. This sequence originates from a man in his 60s in good health. Sequencing input: blood.

This chain's CDR3 is CSARARRAGASADTQYF. Written as DNA, the CDR3 is TGCAGTGCTAGAGCCCGACGAGCGGGGGCTTCAGCGGATACGCAGTATTTT. This chain joins TRBV20-1 and TRBJ2-3; 8 bases align to TRBD2. Germline CDR1 reads DFQATT; CDR2 reads SNEGSKA (reference sequence). Trimming removed 1 base from V and 6 bases from J; junction bases left unmatched: 15. This CDR3 is built from 17 residues.